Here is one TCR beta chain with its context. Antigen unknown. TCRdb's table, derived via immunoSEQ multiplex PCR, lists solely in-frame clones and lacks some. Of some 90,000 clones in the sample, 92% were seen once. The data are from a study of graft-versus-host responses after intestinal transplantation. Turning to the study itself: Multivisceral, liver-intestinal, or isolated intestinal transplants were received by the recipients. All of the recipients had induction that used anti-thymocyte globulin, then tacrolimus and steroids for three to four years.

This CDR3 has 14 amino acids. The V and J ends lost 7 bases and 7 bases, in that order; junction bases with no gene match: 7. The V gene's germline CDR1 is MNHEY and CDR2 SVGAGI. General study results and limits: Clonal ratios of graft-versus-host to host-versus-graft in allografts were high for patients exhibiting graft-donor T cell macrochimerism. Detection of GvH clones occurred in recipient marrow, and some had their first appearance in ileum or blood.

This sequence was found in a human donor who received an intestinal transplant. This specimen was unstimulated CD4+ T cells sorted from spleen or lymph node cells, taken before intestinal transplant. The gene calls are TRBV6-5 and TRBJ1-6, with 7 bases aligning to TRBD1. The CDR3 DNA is TGTGCCAGCAAACTCGACAGGGTAAATTCACCCCTCCACTTT. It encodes CASKLDRVNSPLHF.